These 25 T cell receptor beta chains came from one sample sequenced in a study of control samples from healthy donors and cancer patients (dated by TCRdb to 2018 to 2020). The method was the immunoSEQ multiplex PCR assay. Not all clones reach the TCRdb copy of this immuneACCESS table, which keeps in-frame sequences only. Checked studies attribute under half of the gap to unresolved V genes and leave the rest unexplained. Across this sample there are just under 100,000 clones, with 93% seen only once. Approximately 7.6% of the sample comes from the top ten. What was sequenced was blood. These receptors were obtained from a young man in good health.

CDR3 in amino acids: CASSEGFYTDTQYF. DNA of the CDR3: TGTGCCAGCAGTGAGGGGTTTTACACAGATACGCAGTATTTT. The V gene is TRBV6-1, the J gene TRBJ2-3; D is undetermined. Per the germline V gene, CDR1 is MNHNS and CDR2 is SASEGT. The V end lost 3 bases, the J end lost 2 bases, and 9 bases lay between the germline ends. The length of the CDR3 is 14 residues.

CDR3 bases: TGTGCCAGCAGCTTGCTGGGCTTAGGCACAGATACGCAGTATTTT. It translates to CASSLLGLGTDTQYF. The rearrangement joins TRBV5-4 to TRBJ2-3; D call uncertain. Germline-derived CDR1 and CDR2 are SGHNT and YYREEE (reference sequence). The CDR3 runs 15 residues. The V end was cut by 1 base, the J end by 1 base, with 10 bases between.

This rearrangement joins TRBV19 to TRBJ1-1, with 7 nucleotides matching TRBD1. The CDR3 is 15 residues long. Trimming cost V 1 base and J 4 bases; bases outside gene matches: 6. CDR1 and CDR2 (germline): LNHDA, SQIVND (reference sequence). CDR3 DNA: TGTGCCAGTAGTATAGGACAGGGTTTGGGCACTGAAGCTTTCTTT. This encodes CASSIGQGLGTEAFF. The full variable domain, with the rest looked up from reference TRBV19 and TRBJ1-1, is DGGITQSPKYLFRKEGQNVTLSCEQNLNHDAMYWYRQDPGQGLRLIYYSQIVNDFQKGDIAEGYSVSREKKESFPLTVTSAQKNPTAFYLCASSIGQGLGTEAFFGQGTRLTVV.

This sequence joins TRBV5-4 and TRBJ1-2, with a weak D call TRBD1 (5 bases). This CDR3 spans 20 amino acids. Germline V gives CDR1 SGHNT, CDR2 YYREEE (reference sequence). V dropped 5 bases and J dropped 4 bases, with 33 bases sitting between them. CDR3 DNA sequence: TGTGCCAGCAGTCTGATGAGGCTCGGGGCCTCTGGGAGGACTCTCTATGGCTACACCTTC. It codes for CASSLMRLGASGRTLYGYTF.

This chain uses TRBV4-2 with TRBJ1-5; D is perhaps TRBD1 (6 bases). V was clipped by 5 bases and J by 4 bases, with 12 bases between them. CDR1 and CDR2 from the germline V gene are LGHNA and YNFKEQ. The CDR3 contains 14 residues. CDR3 sequence reads: CASSSGQLNQPQHF. DNA for the CDR3: TGTGCCAGCAGCTCCGGACAGCTAAATCAGCCCCAGCATTTT.

The gene calls are TRBV11-2 and TRBJ1-2; D is uncertain. The germline gives CDR1 SGHAT, CDR2 FQNNGV. V lost 3 bases and J lost 1, with 9 bases in between. This CDR3 spans 14 amino acids. In DNA, the CDR3 is TGTGCCAGCAGCTTCGGACTCCATAACTATGGCTACACCTTC. Translating it yields CASSFGLHNYGYTF.

This clone was found once. J is TRBJ2-2 and V is TRBV7-8, with D unresolved. The V end lost 2 bases, the J end lost 0 bases, and 7 bases lay between the germline ends. Germline V CDR1 and CDR2: SGHVS, FQNEAQ. CDR3 length: 15 residues. CDR3 sequence: CASSLNLANTGELFF. The CDR3 bases are TGTGCCAGCAGCTTAAACCTCGCGAACACCGGGGAGCTGTTTTTT.

This clone showed up just a few times. V gene TRBV7-2 combines with J gene TRBJ2-7, with D uncertain. Germline loops: CDR1 SGHTA, CDR2 FQGNSA. Trimming pared 1 base from V and 0 bases from J, leaving 7 bases between. The CDR3 is 14 residues long. CDR3 loop: CASSLGFPSYEQYF. In DNA form, the CDR3 reads TGTGCCAGCAGCTTAGGATTTCCCTCCTACGAGCAGTACTTC. The whole variable domain, remainder taken from reference TRBV7-2 and TRBJ2-7, is GAGVSQSPSNKVTEKGKDVELRCDPISGHTALYWYRQSLGQGLEFLIYFQGNSAPDKSGLPSDRFSAERTGGSVSTLTIQRTQQEDSAVYLCASSLGFPSYEQYFGPGTRLTVT.

The V gene is TRBV5-8, the J gene TRBJ1-1; 11 bases match TRBD1. The germline CDR1 and CDR2 sequences are SGHTS and YDEGEE. V shed 2 bases, J shed 4 bases, and the junction held 4 bases outside the gene matches. CDR3 length: 15 residues. CDR3 nucleotides: TGTGCCAGCAGCTTCGGGACAGGGGGTTTCACTGAAGCTTTCTTT. This codes for CASSFGTGGFTEAFF.

A single count supports this clone. The rearrangement joins TRBV11-2 to TRBJ2-3; 13 bases match TRBD2. The V segment lost 6 bases and the J segment 5 bases; nucleotides outside the gene matches: 5. Germline CDR1 SGHAT, CDR2 FQNNGV. The CDR3 has 15 residues. CDR3 residues: CASRQLAGGRDTQYF. The CDR3 DNA follows: TGTGCCAGCAGACAACTAGCGGGGGGGCGAGATACGCAGTATTTT. The full variable domain, its missing parts supplied by reference TRBV11-2 and TRBJ2-3, is EAGVAQSPRYKIIEKRQSVAFWCNPISGHATLYWYQQILGQGPKLLIQFQNNGVVDDSQLPKDRFSAERLKGVDSTLKIQPAKLEDSAVYLCASRQLAGGRDTQYFGPGTRLTVL.

J is TRBJ1-1 and V is TRBV6-5; the D gene is possibly TRBD1 (5 bases). The CDR3 has 11 residues. Germline V gene sequence: CDR1 MNHEY, CDR2 SVGAGI. Between the trimmed V and J ends, which lost 8 bases and 13 bases, there was a span of 17 bases. The CDR3 sequence: CASDGYRQGFF. The CDR3 region has the DNA TGTGCCAGCGACGGGTACAGGCAAGGTTTCTTT.

The chain recombines TRBV5-1 with TRBJ2-7; 7 bases map to TRBD1. Germline V gene lookup returns CDR1 SGHRS and CDR2 YFSETQ. V trimming: 3 bases; J trimming: 2 bases; junction bases outside the gene matches: 2. The CDR3 is 13 residues long. CDR3 nucleotides: TGCGCCAGCAGCTGGGACAGCGCCTACGAGCAGTACTTC. The encoded protein is CASSWDSAYEQYF.

The chain combines TRBV6-2 or TRBV6-3 with TRBJ2-7, with a weak D call TRBD2 (6 bases). The CDR3 has 14 residues. Germline CDR1 is MNHEY and CDR2 is SVGEGT. The V and J ends lost 6 bases and 5 bases respectively, with 17 bases between them. CDR3 nucleotides: TGTGCCAGCAGCCCGCGGGGACTGCTAAACGAGCAGTACTTC. It is translated as CASSPRGLLNEQYF.

V is TRBV24-1 and J is TRBJ2-3; 14 nucleotides align to TRBD2. This CDR3 region has 17 residues. Germline CDR1 is KGHDR and CDR2 is SFDVKD. V shed 3 bases and J 4 bases; nucleotides not matched to a gene: 5. The CDR3 sequence is CATSDPGTSGGADTQYF. In DNA, the CDR3 is TGTGCCACCAGTGATCCCGGGACTAGCGGGGGTGCAGATACGCAGTATTTT.

V usage is TRBV7-9 and J usage is TRBJ2-7; 7 nucleotides match TRBD1. CDR3 length equals 15 residues. Germline V gene lookup returns CDR1 SEHNR and CDR2 FQNEAQ (reference sequence). J lost 4 bases, V lost 3 bases, and 9 bases had no gene match. The chain's CDR3 is CASSLGPTGLYEQYF. Written as DNA, the CDR3 is TGTGCCAGCAGCTTGGGACCGACAGGGTTGTACGAGCAGTACTTC. Based on the CDR3 plus reference TRBV7-9 and TRBJ2-7, the full variable domain is DTGVSQNPRHKITKRGQNVTFRCDPISEHNRLYWYRQTLGQGPEFLTYFQNEAQLEKSRLLSDRFSAERPKGSFSTLEIQRTEQGDSAMYLCASSLGPTGLYEQYFGPGTRLTVT.

The chain has TRBV27 and TRBJ1-2; TRBD1 matches at 8 bases. This CDR3 contains 12 residues. Germline-derived CDR1 and CDR2 are MNHEY and SMNVEV (reference sequence). The ends lost 8 bases at V and 4 bases at J; junction bases unmatched: 3. CDR3 region: CASQGAGYGYTF. CDR3 sequence (DNA): TGTGCCAGCCAGGGGGCGGGCTATGGCTACACCTTC.

The chain links TRBV5-8 to TRBJ2-2; the D gene is possibly TRBD2 (5 bases). Germline-derived CDR1 and CDR2 are SGHTS and YDEGEE. The V and J ends lost 2 bases and 2 bases respectively, with 10 bases between them. This CDR3 contains 15 residues. In nucleotides, the CDR3 is TGTGCCAGCAGCTTTCGGGGATTCAACACCGGGGAGCTGTTTTTT. Amino acid sequence: CASSFRGFNTGELFF.

The gene calls are TRBV5-1 and TRBJ1-5; 7 nucleotides agree with TRBD1. The germline CDR1 and CDR2 sequences are SGHRS and YFSETQ. The J segment lost 0 bases and the V segment lost 4 bases, leaving 4 bases of the junction unmatched. This CDR3 has 15 residues. CDR3 nucleotide sequence: TGCGCCAGCAGCCCCACAGGGGTTAGCAATCAGCCCCAGCATTTT. It translates to CASSPTGVSNQPQHF. Supplemented by reference TRBV5-1 and TRBJ1-5, the full variable domain reads KAGVTQTPRYLIKTRGQQVTLSCSPISGHRSVSWYQQTPGQGLQFLFEYFSETQRNKGNFPGRFSGRQFSNSRSEMNVSTLELGDSALYLCASSPTGVSNQPQHFGDGTRLSIL.

The sample holds one count of this clone. The chain combines TRBV12-3 or TRBV12-4 with TRBJ2-4; D gene uncertain. The germline V and J ends were trimmed by 3 bases and 4 bases, with 4 bases remaining between them. This CDR3 spans 12 amino acids. The chain's CDR3 is CASSLAKNIQYF. In DNA form, the CDR3 reads TGTGCCAGCAGTTTGGCTAAAAACATTCAGTACTTC.

The rearrangement joins TRBV2 to TRBJ2-2; the match to TRBD2 covers 13 bases. The V gene end was trimmed by 4 bases and the J gene end by 6 bases; junction bases not matched to a gene: 14. Germline values: CDR1 SNHLY, CDR2 FYNNEI. There are 19 residues in the CDR3. In DNA, the CDR3 is TGTGCCAGCAGTGCTCCCAAACTAGCGGGGGGGCCGGTAGCCGGGGAGCTGTTTTTT. Protein sequence: CASSAPKLAGGPVAGELFF.

The chain joins TRBV27 to TRBJ2-1; D remains unclear. The CDR3 has 15 amino acids. Germline V gene sequence: CDR1 MNHEY, CDR2 SMNVEV (reference sequence). The V gene lost 2 bases and the J gene lost 0 bases, with 8 bases spanning the gap. CDR3 sequence reads: CASSLRPPSYNEQFF. CDR3 nucleotides: TGTGCCAGCAGTTTACGGCCCCCCTCCTACAATGAGCAGTTCTTC.

V and J are TRBV11-3 and TRBJ1-1, with no clear D. V gave up 1 base and J gave up 1 base, with 4 bases separating them. There are 13 residues in the CDR3. Germline V gene sequence: CDR1 SGHNT, CDR2 YENEEA. The CDR3 is CASSLGGNTEAFF. The DNA for the CDR3 is TGTGCCAGCAGCTTAGGTGGGAACACTGAAGCTTTCTTT.

V is TRBV30 and J is TRBJ1-4; a weak D match, TRBD1 (6 bases). This CDR3 comprises 17 residues. The V gene's germline CDR1 is GTSNPN and CDR2 SVGIG (reference sequence). V was pared by 1 base and J by 6 bases, with 21 bases between. Here the CDR3 DNA reads TGTGCCTGGAGTGACCATAGTCCCGGGTCAGGGGATGAAAAACTGTTTTTT. Protein product: CAWSDHSPGSGDEKLFF.

In this sample, this clone turned up once. This sequence joins TRBV6-2 or TRBV6-3 and TRBJ2-7; no reliable D call. Between the trimmed V and J ends, which lost 0 bases and 6 bases, there was a span of 6 bases. The germline V gene encodes CDR1 MNHEY and CDR2 SVGEGT. This CDR3 is 12 amino acids long. In DNA form, the CDR3 reads TGTGCCAGCAGTTACTCCTTAGGCGAGCAGTACTTC. Translated, it gives CASSYSLGEQYF.

The gene calls are TRBV7-8 and TRBJ1-1; 8 bases map to TRBD1. The CDR3 totals 17 residues. Germline-derived CDR1 and CDR2 are SGHVS and FQNEAQ. The V segment lost 2 bases and the J segment 0 bases; nucleotides outside the gene matches: 8. CDR3 loop: CASSLMGQALMNTEAFF. The CDR3 nucleotides are TGTGCCAGCAGCTTAATGGGACAGGCCCTTATGAACACTGAAGCTTTCTTT.